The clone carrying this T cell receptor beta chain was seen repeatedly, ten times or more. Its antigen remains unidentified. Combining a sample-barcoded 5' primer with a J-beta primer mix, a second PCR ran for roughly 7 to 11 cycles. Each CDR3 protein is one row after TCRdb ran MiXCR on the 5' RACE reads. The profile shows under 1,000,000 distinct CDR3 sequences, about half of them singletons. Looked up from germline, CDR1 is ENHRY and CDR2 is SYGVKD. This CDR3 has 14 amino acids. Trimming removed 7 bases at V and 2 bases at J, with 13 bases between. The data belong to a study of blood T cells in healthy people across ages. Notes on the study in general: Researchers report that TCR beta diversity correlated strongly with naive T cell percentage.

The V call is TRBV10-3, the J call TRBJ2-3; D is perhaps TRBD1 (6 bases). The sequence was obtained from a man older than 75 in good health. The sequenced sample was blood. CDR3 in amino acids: CAIKPGQNTDTQYF. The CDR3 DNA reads TGTGCCATCAAACCGGGACAAAACACAGATACGCAGTATTTT.